The 13 T cell receptor beta chains given below trace back to one sample, sequenced in a study of T-cell memory formation after mild COVID-19. A single record per CDR3 protein comes from TCRdb applying MiXCR to the 5' RACE reads. The repertoire holds roughly 300,000 distinct CDR3 sequences, with about an eighth as singletons. Sequencing used PBMCs or a T cell subset sorted from them (not recorded which). The receptors come from a man in his late teens or twenties who had mild COVID-19 (a few samples of this study predate the infection). Cell type and time point are not known.

This clonotype was seen many times. The chain links TRBV4-3 to TRBJ1-2; D is undetermined. The CDR3 is 13 residues long. CDR1 and CDR2 (germline): LGHNA, YSLEER. Trimming removed 0 bases from V and 6 bases from J, with 8 bases in between. The chain's CDR3 is CASSQDLLNGYTF. CDR3 nucleotides: TGCGCCAGCAGCCAAGATCTATTGAATGGCTACACCTTC.

The rearrangement links TRBV10-1 to TRBJ1-4; D is undetermined. The length of the CDR3 is 13 residues. Trimming left V 5 bases short and J 7 bases short, with 11 bases between. CDR1 WNHNN and CDR2 SYGVQD come from the germline V gene (reference sequence). CDR3 residues: CASSRGPGEKLFF. CDR3 DNA: TGCGCCAGCAGTCGGGGTCCGGGTGAAAAACTGTTTTTT.

The chain couples TRBV7-2 to TRBJ1-1; no firm D call. CDR3 length equals 14 residues. Germline V gives CDR1 SGHTA, CDR2 FQGNSA. The V and J ends lost 1 base and 1 base respectively, with 7 bases between them. The CDR3 region has the DNA TGTGCCAGCAGCTTAGGCGTAAAGAACACTGAAGCTTTCTTT. Protein: CASSLGVKNTEAFF. The full variable domain, completed using reference TRBV7-2 and TRBJ1-1, is GAGVSQSPSNKVTEKGKDVELRCDPISGHTALYWYRQSLGQGLEFLIYFQGNSAPDKSGLPSDRFSAERTGGSVSTLTIQRTQQEDSAVYLCASSLGVKNTEAFFGQGTRLTVV.

This clonotype was counted between two and nine times. The chain links TRBV12-3 or TRBV12-4 to TRBJ2-1; D unresolved. The CDR3 has 12 residues. V lost 7 bases to trimming and J lost 9 bases, with 13 bases between them. The CDR3 region has the DNA TGTGCCAGCACCTTTACCTCGGGTGAGCAGTTCTTC. Amino acids: CASTFTSGEQFF.

There are a few counts of this clonotype. The chain couples TRBV19 to TRBJ2-1, with 10 bases aligning to TRBD1. CDR3 size: 15 residues. Germline loops: CDR1 LNHDA, CDR2 SQIVND (reference sequence). V lost 4 bases and J lost 3; bases outside the gene matches: 3. The CDR3 DNA is TGTGCCAGTAGTACCGGGACAGGGGACTACAATGAGCAGTTCTTC. It is translated as CASSTGTGDYNEQFF.

The V and J genes are TRBV9 and TRBJ1-2; D unresolved. Trimming left V 3 bases short and J 6 bases short, with 12 bases between. CDR3 size: 13 residues. Germline V gene data show CDR1 as SGDLS and CDR2 as YYNGEE. CDR3 region: CASSAGVMDGYTF. The CDR3 bases are TGTGCCAGCAGCGCCGGCGTGATGGATGGCTACACCTTC. Filled out from reference TRBV9 and TRBJ1-2, the complete variable domain reads DSGVTQTPKHLITATGQRVTLRCSPRSGDLSVYWYQQSLDQGLQFLIQYYNGEERAKGNILERFSAQQFPDLHSELNLSSLELGDSALYFCASSAGVMDGYTFGSGTRLTVV.

CDR3 sequence reads: CSVEPRYEGVPTDTQYF. CDR3 DNA sequence: TGCAGCGTTGAGCCCAGATATGAAGGGGTCCCCACAGATACGCAGTATTTT. The chain links TRBV29-1 to TRBJ2-3, with D possibly matching TRBD1 (5 bases). The length of the CDR3 is 17 residues. V was trimmed by 3 bases and J by 2 bases, leaving 21 bases between them. CDR1 is SQVTM, CDR2 ANQGSEA, per germline.

This clonotype was detected only a few times. The chain links TRBV29-1 to TRBJ1-2; 9 nucleotides align to TRBD1. Germline values: CDR1 SQVTM, CDR2 ANQGSEA. V lost 2 bases and J lost 4; bases outside the gene matches: 2. The CDR3 spans 13 residues. The CDR3 DNA reads TGCAGCGTTGAATCGGGACAGGGCTATGGCTACACCTTC. Its protein product is CSVESGQGYGYTF.

This clonotype showed up just a few times. This chain joins TRBV12-3 or TRBV12-4 and TRBJ2-5; 8 nucleotides align to TRBD1. Trimming cost V 6 bases and J 8 bases; bases outside gene matches: 8. The CDR3 totals 13 residues. This CDR3 reads CASSRDRTGTQYF. The CDR3 DNA follows: TGTGCCAGCAGCCGGGACAGGACTGGTACCCAGTACTTC.

This clonotype was counted between two and nine times. The rearrangement uses TRBV19 and TRBJ2-7; 8 nucleotides line up with TRBD1. Germline loops: CDR1 LNHDA, CDR2 SQIVND (reference sequence). This CDR3 spans 15 amino acids. The V segment lost 5 bases and the J segment 4 bases; nucleotides outside the gene matches: 10. CDR3 bases: TGTGCCAGTAGTCCACGGCGGACAGGGACTTACGAGCAGTACTTC. Amino acids: CASSPRRTGTYEQYF.

This sequence joins TRBV12-5 and TRBJ2-1; D is undetermined. Germline lookup yields CDR1 LGHNT and CDR2 FRNRAP. V was clipped by 5 bases and J by 4 bases, with 6 bases between them. CDR3 size: 12 residues. CDR3 loop: CASGVPYNEQFF. CDR3 DNA sequence: TGTGCTAGTGGTGTCCCATACAATGAGCAGTTCTTC.

The chain links TRBV6-5 to TRBJ1-6, with TRBD1 matching 11 bases. CDR3 length equals 15 residues. The junction had 5 bases not matched to a gene; V was cut back by 4 bases and J by 9 bases. CDR1 is MNHEY, CDR2 SVGAGI, per germline. CDR3 DNA: TGTGCCAGCAGTTCCTACGGGACAGGGGGTTCACCCCTCCACTTT. Translation: CASSSYGTGGSPLHF.

This chain links TRBV30 with TRBJ1-1; D might be TRBD1 (6 bases). Germline V lookup: CDR1 GTSNPN, CDR2 SVGIG (reference sequence). V was cut by 1 base and J by 4 bases, with 16 bases left in between. The CDR3 runs to 15 residues. CDR3 nucleotides: TGTGCCTGGAGTGGAACTGGGACACTTTTCACTGAAGCTTTCTTT. Its protein product is CAWSGTGTLFTEAFF. The full variable domain, completed using reference TRBV30 and TRBJ1-1, is SQTIHQWPATLVQPVGSPLSLECTVEGTSNPNLYWYRQAAGRGLQLLFYSVGIGQISSEVPQNLSASRPQDRQFILSSKKLLLSDSGFYLCAWSGTGTLFTEAFFGQGTRLTVV.